This T cell receptor (beta chain) was found in a study of shared clonotypes between healthy human individuals. Study-level information: A couple of women and a few men aged 18 to 49 made up the donors. Overall study findings and caveats: Across a few donors, naive CD4 shared around 5.4%, naive CD8 around 3.5%, memory CD4 roughly 2.2%, memory CD8 about 0.4%.

On this clone itself: Its specificity is not known.

Trimming at V came to 5 bases and at J to 0 bases, leaving 9 bases not matched to a gene. Germline loops: CDR1 SEHNR, CDR2 FQNEAQ (reference sequence). The CDR3 is 16 amino acids. Using immunoSEQ multiplex PCR, the repertoire was profiled, and TCRdb retains in-frame clones only, with some absent. The repertoire holds 2 million to 2.5 million clones, with approximately 93% as singletons. This clonotype was obtained from a man aged 18 to 29 in good health. Some clones in this sample may be carry-over from other donors' samples. The specimen sequenced was naive CD4+ T cells from PBMCs. As for subset: CD45RA+ positively selected. The rearrangement joins TRBV7-9 to TRBJ2-7; 8 nucleotides agree with TRBD1. The CDR3, as DNA: TGTGCCAGCAGCGCATGGACAGGGCGGACCTCCTACGAGCAGTACTTC. As protein: CASSAWTGRTSYEQYF.